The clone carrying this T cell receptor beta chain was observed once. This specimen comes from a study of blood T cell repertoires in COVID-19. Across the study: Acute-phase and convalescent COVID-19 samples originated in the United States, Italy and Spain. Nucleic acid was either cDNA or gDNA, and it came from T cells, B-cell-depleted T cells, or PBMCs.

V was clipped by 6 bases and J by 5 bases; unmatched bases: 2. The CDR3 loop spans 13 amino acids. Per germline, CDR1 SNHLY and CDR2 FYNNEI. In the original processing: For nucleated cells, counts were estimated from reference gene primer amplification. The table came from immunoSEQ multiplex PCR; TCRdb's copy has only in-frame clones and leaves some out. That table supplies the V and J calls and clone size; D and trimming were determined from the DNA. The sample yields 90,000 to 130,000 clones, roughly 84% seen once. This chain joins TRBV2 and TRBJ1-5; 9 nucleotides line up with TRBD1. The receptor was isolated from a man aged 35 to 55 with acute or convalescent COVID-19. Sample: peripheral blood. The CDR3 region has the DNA TGTGCCAGCAGGCGGACAGGGGATCAGCCCCAGCATTTT. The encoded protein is CASRRTGDQPQHF.